These 24 T cell receptor beta chains were sequenced from one sample in a study of T cells after yellow fever vaccination. Each CDR3 protein gets one entry after TCRdb re-called the 5' RACE reads with MiXCR. The data contain about 240,000 distinct CDR3 sequences, about 3.7% of them singletons. Sequencing used PBMCs, obtained 15 days after the yellow fever booster vaccination. Every receptor here comes from a man in his late teens or twenties who received the YFV17D yellow fever vaccine.

This clonotype was recorded many times. The rearrangement links TRBV29-1 to TRBJ2-5; D may match TRBD1 or TRBD2 (6 bases each). CDR1 is SQVTM, CDR2 ANQGSEA, per germline. With 4 bases removed from V and 7 bases from J, the gap between germline ends came to 16 bases. The CDR3 spans 13 residues. The CDR3 sequence is CSVVVGGLGTQYF. The CDR3 DNA follows: TGCAGCGTTGTAGTGGGGGGCCTCGGGACCCAGTACTTC.

The chain has TRBV4-3 and TRBJ2-7, with 8 bases aligning to TRBD2. The junction had 4 bases not matched to a gene; V was cut back by 3 bases and J by 0 bases. Looked up from germline, CDR1 is LGHNA and CDR2 is YSLEER. The CDR3 is 15 amino acids. The CDR3 nucleotides are TGCGCCAGCAGCCATTTAGCGGGGATCTCCTACGAGCAGTACTTC. It encodes CASSHLAGISYEQYF.

This clonotype was observed at least ten times. The V call is TRBV5-5, the J call TRBJ2-5, with a possible D match to TRBD1 (5 bases). The CDR3 is 14 residues long. The V gene lost 3 bases and the J gene lost 5 bases, with 14 bases spanning the gap. Germline loops: CDR1 SGHKS, CDR2 YYEKEE (reference sequence). CDR3 sequence (DNA): TGTGCCAGCAGCTGGGGCCAACGAGTGGAGACCCAGTACTTC. Translated, it gives CASSWGQRVETQYF. Full variable domain (outside the CDR3, taken from reference TRBV5-5 and TRBJ2-5): DAGVTQSPTHLIKTRGQQVTLRCSPISGHKSVSWYQQVLGQGPQFIFQYYEKEERGRGNFPDRFSARQFPNYSSELNVNALLLGDSALYLCASSWGQRVETQYFGPGTRLLVL.

This clonotype was counted at least ten times. The chain recombines TRBV28 with TRBJ2-7, with TRBD2 as a possible D gene (6 bases). Trimming stripped 4 bases from V and 2 bases from J, with 15 bases between. CDR3 size: 15 residues. Germline-derived CDR1 and CDR2 are MDHEN and SYDVKM. Written as DNA, the CDR3 is TGTGCCAGCAGTTCGGTTGGAGGGAAAGCCTACGAGCAGTACGTC. This gives the protein CASSSVGGKAYEQYV.

This clonotype was recorded at least ten times. The chain carries TRBV6-2 or TRBV6-3 and TRBJ2-3; D remains unclear. CDR1 is MNHEY and CDR2 is SVGEGT in the germline V gene. The CDR3 contains 15 residues. V lost 7 bases to trimming and J lost 0 bases, with 14 bases between them. The CDR3 bases are TGTGCCAGCAAACACCAGCCGCTAAGCACAGATACGCAGTATTTT. It is translated as CASKHQPLSTDTQYF.

This clonotype was counted only a few times. The chain couples TRBV19 to TRBJ2-5, with unresolved D. The germline V and J ends were trimmed by 3 bases and 4 bases, with 6 bases remaining between them. Germline V CDR1 and CDR2: LNHDA, SQIVND (reference sequence). The CDR3 totals 12 residues. The CDR3 sequence: CASSIIGETQYF. In nucleotides, the CDR3 is TGTGCCAGTAGTATCATAGGAGAGACCCAGTACTTC.

This clonotype was seen repeatedly, ten times or more. The chain couples TRBV5-1 to TRBJ1-2; 7 bases line up with TRBD1. Germline V gives CDR1 SGHRS, CDR2 YFSETQ. After removal of 7 bases from V and 0 bases from J, the junction contained 12 bases not matched to a gene. The CDR3 is made up of 16 amino acids. For the CDR3, the DNA is TGCGCCAGCGCGCGGGGACAGCGGCCCTCTAACTATGGCTACACCTTC. Residues: CASARGQRPSNYGYTF.

The chain links TRBV7-9 to TRBJ2-7, with a possible D match to TRBD1 (7 bases). Trimming cost V 4 bases and J 7 bases, with 17 bases left between them. The germline CDR1 and CDR2 sequences are SEHNR and FQNEAQ (reference sequence). This CDR3 has 14 residues. The CDR3 DNA sequence: TGTGCCAGCAGCTCAGGGGGGCGATTTCGAGAGCAGTACTTC. Its protein product is CASSSGGRFREQYF.

This clonotype appeared many times. This rearrangement joins TRBV28 to TRBJ1-6; D is unresolved. Germline V gene lookup returns CDR1 MDHEN and CDR2 SYDVKM. Trimming left V 4 bases short and J 5 bases short, with 9 bases between. This CDR3 has 14 residues. Here the CDR3 DNA reads TGTGCCAGCAGTTCGGACGGGGATAATTCACCCCTCCACTTT. It is translated as CASSSDGDNSPLHF.

This clonotype appeared many times. V is TRBV29-1 and J is TRBJ2-1; the match to TRBD1 covers 8 bases. The CDR3 covers 15 residues. V gave up 5 bases and J gave up 0 bases; unmatched junction bases: 6. From germline, CDR1 is SQVTM and CDR2 ANQGSEA. The CDR3 coding sequence is TGCAGCGTTACGGGGGACAGGAGCTCCTACAATGAGCAGTTCTTC. Amino acid sequence: CSVTGDRSSYNEQFF.

This chain links TRBV5-4 with TRBJ2-5; the D is unclear. V was trimmed by 4 bases and J by 0 bases, leaving 13 bases between them. This CDR3 is 15 amino acids long. Germline V gene sequence: CDR1 SGHNT, CDR2 YYREEE (reference sequence). The CDR3, as DNA: TGTGCCAGCAGCCCGGTGAACGAGAACCAAGAGACCCAGTACTTC. Protein product: CASSPVNENQETQYF.

This clonotype was recorded many times. The chain employs TRBV12-3 or TRBV12-4 and TRBJ2-5; D uncertain. V was trimmed by 2 bases and J by 6 bases, leaving 13 bases between them. This CDR3 has 14 amino acids. The CDR3 loop reads CASSLRGPHQTQYF. As DNA, the CDR3 is TGTGCCAGCAGTTTACGCGGTCCCCATCAGACCCAGTACTTC.

This clonotype was seen many times. The rearrangement links TRBV18 to TRBJ2-6, with D possibly TRBD1 on 5 matching bases. Germline-derived CDR1 and CDR2 are KGHSH and LQKENI. The V end was cut by 3 bases, the J end by 0 bases, with 6 bases between. CDR3 size: 15 residues. CDR3 amino acids: CASSPTVSGANVLTF. For the CDR3, the DNA is TGTGCCAGCTCACCGACAGTCTCTGGGGCCAACGTCCTGACTTTC.

At least ten counts were recorded for this clonotype. This chain connects TRBV5-5 to TRBJ1-1; TRBD1 is a possible D gene (6 bases). CDR3 length equals 14 residues. V dropped 1 base and J dropped 4 bases, with 11 bases sitting between them. CDR1 and CDR2 from the germline V gene are SGHKS and YYEKEE (reference sequence). The CDR3 coding sequence is TGTGCCAGCAGCTTGCAGGGGTGGTCCACTGAAGCTTTCTTT. This codes for CASSLQGWSTEAFF. Filled out from reference TRBV5-5 and TRBJ1-1, the complete variable domain reads DAGVTQSPTHLIKTRGQQVTLRCSPISGHKSVSWYQQVLGQGPQFIFQYYEKEERGRGNFPDRFSARQFPNYSSELNVNALLLGDSALYLCASSLQGWSTEAFFGQGTRLTVV.

There are many counts of this clonotype. This sequence joins TRBV2 and TRBJ2-7; 7 bases align to TRBD1. Germline V lookup: CDR1 SNHLY, CDR2 FYNNEI. J gave up 6 bases and V 7 bases, and 12 bases lay outside the gene matches. The CDR3 has 14 amino acids. The CDR3: CASKEDRFSSEQYV. In DNA, the CDR3 is TGTGCCAGCAAGGAGGACAGGTTCTCATCCGAGCAGTACGTC.

This clonotype was counted at least ten times. V and J are TRBV20-1 and TRBJ2-1; the match to TRBD2 covers 14 bases. The CDR3 length is 13 residues. V shed 5 bases, J shed 10 bases, and the junction held 4 bases outside the gene matches. The germline V gene encodes CDR1 DFQATT and CDR2 SNEGSKA (reference sequence). The CDR3 nucleotides are TGCAGTGCTGGACTAGCGGGGGGCCCCGAGCAGTTCTTC. Protein sequence: CSAGLAGGPEQFF.

This clonotype came up many times. The chain links TRBV4-3 to TRBJ2-5, with 12 bases that match TRBD2. The length of the CDR3 is 16 residues. Trimming at V came to 0 bases and at J to 4 bases, leaving 3 bases not matched to a gene. The germline V gene has CDR1 LGHNA and CDR2 YSLEER. CDR3 amino acids: CASSQDPSGGAETQYF. CDR3 coding DNA: TGCGCCAGCAGCCAAGATCCTAGCGGGGGGGCAGAGACCCAGTACTTC.

The sample holds many counts of this clonotype. CDR3 sequence: CASSQGGSNTGELFF. CDR3 bases: TGTGCCAGCAGCCAAGGGGGCTCGAACACCGGGGAGCTGTTTTTT. This chain connects TRBV7-6 to TRBJ2-2; 7 bases map to TRBD1. The V segment lost 5 bases and the J segment 0 bases; nucleotides outside the gene matches: 3. Germline CDR1 and CDR2: SGHVS and FNYEAQ. The CDR3 totals 15 residues.

By its share, this clonotype is medium-sized (0.01 to 0.1%). The chain has TRBV29-1 and TRBJ2-2; D gene ambiguous. Germline assignment: CDR1 SQVTM and CDR2 ANQGSEA. V gave up 0 bases and J gave up 4 bases, with 18 bases separating them. The CDR3 runs 17 residues. CDR3 amino acids: CSVEDWGSEDSTGELFF. Here the CDR3 DNA reads TGCAGCGTTGAAGATTGGGGTTCTGAGGATTCCACCGGGGAGCTGTTTTTT.

Many counts were recorded for this clonotype. The chain couples TRBV4-1 to TRBJ2-3; D gene unclear. Trimming left V 3 bases short and J 6 bases short, with 19 bases between. Germline V CDR1 and CDR2: MGHRA, YSYEKL. This CDR3 has 16 residues. The CDR3 reads CASSHLGRARMDTQYF. CDR3 nucleotide sequence: TGCGCCAGCAGCCACCTCGGACGTGCGCGGATGGATACGCAGTATTTT.

This clonotype was recorded at least ten times. The rearrangement joins TRBV7-7 to TRBJ2-5, with 10 bases lining up with TRBD2. J gave up 2 bases and V 8 bases, and 5 bases lay outside the gene matches. The germline V gene encodes CDR1 SSHAT and CDR2 FNYEAQ (reference sequence). CDR3 size: 14 residues. In DNA form, the CDR3 reads TGTGCCAGCGGGCCTAGCGGGGGACAAGAGACCCAGTACTTC. Its protein product is CASGPSGGQETQYF.

This clonotype was seen repeatedly, ten times or more. The gene calls are TRBV12-3 or TRBV12-4 and TRBJ1-6; TRBD1 is a possible D gene (6 bases). CDR3 length: 15 amino acids. V shed 3 bases and J shed 6 bases, with 12 bases lying between them. In DNA form, the CDR3 reads TGTGCCAGCAGTTTGGAGGGGGGGTCTAATTCACCCCTCCACTTT. It yields the protein CASSLEGGSNSPLHF.

This clonotype came up many times. The V and J genes are TRBV7-2 and TRBJ1-2, with D unclear. V was trimmed by 5 bases and J by 2 bases, leaving 15 bases between them. The CDR3 contains 15 residues. In germline, CDR1 is SGHTA, CDR2 FQGNSA. DNA for the CDR3: TGTGCCAGCAGCCCTGGTCAACATAGGAACTATGGCTACACCTTC. It translates to CASSPGQHRNYGYTF. The full variable domain, rest sourced from reference TRBV7-2 and TRBJ1-2, is GAGVSQSPSNKVTEKGKDVELRCDPISGHTALYWYRQSLGQGLEFLIYFQGNSAPDKSGLPSDRFSAERTGGSVSTLTIQRTQQEDSAVYLCASSPGQHRNYGYTFGSGTRLTVV.

The V and J genes are TRBV23-1 and TRBJ2-1; tentatively, D is TRBD1 (6 bases). TRBV23-1 is designated an ORF whose function remains uncertain. This CDR3 is 16 amino acids long. V was pared by 0 bases and J by 4 bases, with 13 bases between. CDR3 sequence (DNA): TGCGCCAGCAGTCAATCTGGGCAGGGGATTTACAATGAGCAGTTCTTC. Residues: CASSQSGQGIYNEQFF.